This paragraph covers one T cell receptor (beta chain) sequence. Its antigen is not identified. Amplification used 60 V beta primers and 13 J beta primers. Some clones are missing from TCRdb's copy, which holds only in-frame ones; the method was immunoSEQ multiplex PCR. This table holds fewer than 85,000 clones, about nine tenths found once. This sample is drawn from a study of glioma-infiltrating T cells after dendritic cell vaccination. Study-level information: Between about 2003 and 2013, patients got autologous tumor lysate-pulsed dendritic cell vaccines.

The germline V and J ends were trimmed by 0 bases and 3 bases, with 11 bases remaining between them. Germline lookup yields CDR1 MNHNS and CDR2 SASEGT. This CDR3 is 15 amino acids long. Time point specified: after dendritic cell vaccination, including at tumor progression/relapse. Whole-study findings and limits: Patients with more pretreatment TILs had longer time to progression and survival.

The clonotype was recovered from a human donor with glioblastoma. This specimen was blood, taken after dendritic cell vaccination. The genes are TRBV6-1 and TRBJ1-2, with a tentative D call TRBD1 (5 bases). This chain's CDR3 is CASSEALTAHYGYTF. In DNA form, the CDR3 reads TGTGCCAGCAGTGAAGCCTTGACAGCACACTATGGCTACACCTTC.